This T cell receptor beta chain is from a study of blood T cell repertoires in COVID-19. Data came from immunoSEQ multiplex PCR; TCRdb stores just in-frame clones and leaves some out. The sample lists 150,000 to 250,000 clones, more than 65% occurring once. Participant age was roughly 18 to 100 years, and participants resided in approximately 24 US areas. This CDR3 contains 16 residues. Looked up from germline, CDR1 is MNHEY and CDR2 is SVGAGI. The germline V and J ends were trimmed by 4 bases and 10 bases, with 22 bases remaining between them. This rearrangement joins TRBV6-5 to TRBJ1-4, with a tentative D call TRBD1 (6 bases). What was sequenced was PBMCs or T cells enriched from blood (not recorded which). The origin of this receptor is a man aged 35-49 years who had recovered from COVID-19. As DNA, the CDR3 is TGTGCCAGCAGTTTTCTCCGGACAGATTCGTCGGCAAAACTGTTTTTT. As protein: CASSFLRTDSSAKLFF.